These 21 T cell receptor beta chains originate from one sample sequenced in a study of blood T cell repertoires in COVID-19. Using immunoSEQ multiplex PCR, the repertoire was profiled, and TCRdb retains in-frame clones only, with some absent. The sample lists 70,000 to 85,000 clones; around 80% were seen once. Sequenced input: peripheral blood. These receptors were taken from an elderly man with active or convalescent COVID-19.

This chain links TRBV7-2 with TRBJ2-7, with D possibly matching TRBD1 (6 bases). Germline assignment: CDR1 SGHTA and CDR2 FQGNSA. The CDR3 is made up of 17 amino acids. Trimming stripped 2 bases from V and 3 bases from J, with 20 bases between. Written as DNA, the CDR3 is TGTGCCAGCAGCTTATTGGAGACAGGCGAAAACTACTACGAGCAGTACTTC. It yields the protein CASSLLETGENYYEQYF.

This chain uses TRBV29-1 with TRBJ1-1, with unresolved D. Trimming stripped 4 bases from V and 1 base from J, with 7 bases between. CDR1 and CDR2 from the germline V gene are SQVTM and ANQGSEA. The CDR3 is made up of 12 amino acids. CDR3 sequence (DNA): TGCAGCGTTGGTCAGGCGAACACTGAAGCTTTCTTT. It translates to CSVGQANTEAFF.

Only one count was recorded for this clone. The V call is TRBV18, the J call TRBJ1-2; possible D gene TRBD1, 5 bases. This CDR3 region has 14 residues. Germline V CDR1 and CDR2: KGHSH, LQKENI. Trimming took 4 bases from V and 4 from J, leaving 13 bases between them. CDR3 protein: CASSQTRVGYGYTF. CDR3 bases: TGTGCCAGCTCACAAACCAGGGTCGGCTATGGCTACACCTTC.

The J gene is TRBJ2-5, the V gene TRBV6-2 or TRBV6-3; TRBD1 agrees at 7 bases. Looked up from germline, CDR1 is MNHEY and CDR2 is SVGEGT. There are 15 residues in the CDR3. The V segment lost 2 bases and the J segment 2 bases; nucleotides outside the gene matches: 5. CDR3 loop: CASSYLGTAQETQYF. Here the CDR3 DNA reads TGTGCCAGCAGTTACCTCGGGACAGCACAAGAGACCCAGTACTTC.

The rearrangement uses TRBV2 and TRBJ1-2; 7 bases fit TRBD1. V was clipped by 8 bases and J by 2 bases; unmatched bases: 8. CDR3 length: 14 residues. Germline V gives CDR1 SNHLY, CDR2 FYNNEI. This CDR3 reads CASGLTGTNYGYTF. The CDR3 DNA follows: TGTGCCAGCGGGTTGACAGGGACCAACTATGGCTACACCTTC. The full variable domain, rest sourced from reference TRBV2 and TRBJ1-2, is EPEVTQTPSHQVTQMGQEVILRCVPISNHLYFYWYRQILGQKVEFLVSFYNNEISEKSEIFDDQFSVERPDGSNFTLKIRSTKLEDSAMYFCASGLTGTNYGYTFGSGTRLTVV.

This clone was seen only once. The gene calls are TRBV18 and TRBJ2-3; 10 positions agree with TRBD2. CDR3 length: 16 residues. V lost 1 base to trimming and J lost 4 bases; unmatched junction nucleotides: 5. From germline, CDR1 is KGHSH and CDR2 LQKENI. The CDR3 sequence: CASSPRAAGGPDTQYF. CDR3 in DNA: TGTGCCAGCTCACCACGGGCAGCGGGAGGGCCAGATACGCAGTATTTT.

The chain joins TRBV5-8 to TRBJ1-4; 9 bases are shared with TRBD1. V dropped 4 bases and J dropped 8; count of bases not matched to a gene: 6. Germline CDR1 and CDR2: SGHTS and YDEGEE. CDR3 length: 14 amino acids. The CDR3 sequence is CASSQTGGWEKLFF. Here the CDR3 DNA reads TGTGCCAGCAGCCAAACAGGGGGCTGGGAAAAACTGTTTTTT. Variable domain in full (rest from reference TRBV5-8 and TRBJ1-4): EAGVTQSPTHLIKTRGQQATLRCSPISGHTSVYWYQQALGLGLQFLLWYDEGEERNRGNFPPRFSGRQFPNYSSELNVNALELEDSALYLCASSQTGGWEKLFFGSGTQLSVL.

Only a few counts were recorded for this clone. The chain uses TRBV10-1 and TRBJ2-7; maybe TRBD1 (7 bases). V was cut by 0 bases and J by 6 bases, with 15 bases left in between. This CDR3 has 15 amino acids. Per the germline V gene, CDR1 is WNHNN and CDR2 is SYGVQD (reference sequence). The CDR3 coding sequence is TGCGCCAGCAGTGAGTCTGGAGGGGGCTTTGGCGAGCAGTACTTC. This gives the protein CASSESGGGFGEQYF.

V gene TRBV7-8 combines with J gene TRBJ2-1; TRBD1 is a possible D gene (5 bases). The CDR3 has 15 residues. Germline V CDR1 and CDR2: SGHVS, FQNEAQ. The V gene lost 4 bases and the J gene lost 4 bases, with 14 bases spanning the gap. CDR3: CASSSSSGLYNEQFF. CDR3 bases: TGTGCCAGCAGCTCTAGTTCAGGGCTATACAATGAGCAGTTCTTC.

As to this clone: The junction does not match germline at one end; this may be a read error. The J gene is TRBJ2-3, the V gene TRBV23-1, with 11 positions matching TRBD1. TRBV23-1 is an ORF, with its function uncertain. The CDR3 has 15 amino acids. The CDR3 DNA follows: TGCGCCAGCAGTCCTAGGACAGGGGGCACGGATACGCAGTATTTT. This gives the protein CASSPRTGGTDTQYF.

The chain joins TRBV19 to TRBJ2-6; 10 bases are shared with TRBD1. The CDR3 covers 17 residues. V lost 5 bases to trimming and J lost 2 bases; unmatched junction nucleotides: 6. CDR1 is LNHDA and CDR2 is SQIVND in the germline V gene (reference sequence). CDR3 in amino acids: CASSRGTGVAGANVLTF. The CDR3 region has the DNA TGTGCCAGTAGTCGGGGGACAGGGGTGGCTGGGGCCAACGTCCTGACTTTC.

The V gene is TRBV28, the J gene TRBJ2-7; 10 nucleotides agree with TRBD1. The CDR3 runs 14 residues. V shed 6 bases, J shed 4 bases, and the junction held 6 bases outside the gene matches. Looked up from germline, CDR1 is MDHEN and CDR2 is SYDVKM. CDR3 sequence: CASRGGQGRYEQYF. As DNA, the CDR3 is TGTGCCAGCAGGGGGGGACAGGGGCGGTACGAGCAGTACTTC.

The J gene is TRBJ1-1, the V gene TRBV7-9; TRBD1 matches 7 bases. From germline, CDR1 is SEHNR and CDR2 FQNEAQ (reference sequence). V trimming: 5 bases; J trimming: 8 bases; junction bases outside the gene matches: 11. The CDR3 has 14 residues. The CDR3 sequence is CASSPGGTWAEAFF. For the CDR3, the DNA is TGTGCCAGCAGCCCAGGGGGGACGTGGGCCGAAGCTTTCTTT.

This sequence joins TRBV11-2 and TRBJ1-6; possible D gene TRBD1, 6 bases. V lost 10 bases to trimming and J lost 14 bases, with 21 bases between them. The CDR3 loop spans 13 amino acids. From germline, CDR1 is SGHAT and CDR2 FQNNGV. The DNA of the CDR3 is TGTGCCACGCAGGGGATACGGGAGGGTACCCTCCACTTT. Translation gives CATQGIREGTLHF.

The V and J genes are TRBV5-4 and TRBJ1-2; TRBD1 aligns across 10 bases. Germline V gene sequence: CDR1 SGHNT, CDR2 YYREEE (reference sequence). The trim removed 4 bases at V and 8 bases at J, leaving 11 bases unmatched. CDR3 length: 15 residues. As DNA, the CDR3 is TGTGCCAGCAGCACCCCGGGACAGGGGAGTTACGGCTACACCTTC. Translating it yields CASSTPGQGSYGYTF.

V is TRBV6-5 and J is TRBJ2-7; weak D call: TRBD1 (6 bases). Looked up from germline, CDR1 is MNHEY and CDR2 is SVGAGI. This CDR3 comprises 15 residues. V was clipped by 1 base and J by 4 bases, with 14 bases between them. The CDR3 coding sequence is TGTGCCAGCAGTTACTTAGTCGGGACAAAATACGAGCAGTACTTC. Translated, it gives CASSYLVGTKYEQYF.

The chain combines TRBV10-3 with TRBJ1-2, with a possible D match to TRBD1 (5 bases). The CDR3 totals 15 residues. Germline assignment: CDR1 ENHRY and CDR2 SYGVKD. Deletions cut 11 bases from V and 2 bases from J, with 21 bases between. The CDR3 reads CAVSRDSGTNYGYTF. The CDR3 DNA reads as TGTGCCGTCTCCCGGGACTCAGGAACCAACTATGGCTACACCTTC.

CDR3 residues: CSAHLDGVETQYF. The CDR3 DNA reads as TGCAGCGCCCACCTCGACGGGGTAGAGACCCAGTACTTC. The chain employs TRBV29-1 and TRBJ2-5, with a tentative D call TRBD2 (5 bases). This CDR3 comprises 13 residues. V was clipped by 7 bases and J by 4 bases, with 16 bases between them. In germline, CDR1 is SQVTM, CDR2 ANQGSEA.

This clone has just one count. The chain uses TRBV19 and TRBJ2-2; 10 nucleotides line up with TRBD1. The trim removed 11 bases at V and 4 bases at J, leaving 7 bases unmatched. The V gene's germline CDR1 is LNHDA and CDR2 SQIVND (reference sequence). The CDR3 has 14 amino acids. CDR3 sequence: CASTGTGVTGELFF. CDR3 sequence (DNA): TGTGCCTCTACCGGGACAGGGGTCACCGGGGAGCTGTTTTTT.

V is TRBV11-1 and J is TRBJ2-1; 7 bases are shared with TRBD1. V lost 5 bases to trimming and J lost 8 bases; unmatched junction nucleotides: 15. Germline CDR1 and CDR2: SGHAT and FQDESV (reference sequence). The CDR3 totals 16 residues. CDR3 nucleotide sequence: TGTGCCAGCAGCCAAAGACAGGGCTGGTCTGGTCATGAGCAGTTCTTC. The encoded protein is CASSQRQGWSGHEQFF.

The CDR3 nucleotides read TGTGCCAGTAGTGTGACTGGGGAGGGCGGCTATGGCTACACCTTC. Residues: CASSVTGEGGYGYTF. The chain joins TRBV19 to TRBJ1-2; D is ambiguous. V was shortened by 5 bases and J by 4 bases, with 17 bases between the two germline ends. CDR3 length equals 15 residues. The V gene's germline CDR1 is LNHDA and CDR2 SQIVND (reference sequence).